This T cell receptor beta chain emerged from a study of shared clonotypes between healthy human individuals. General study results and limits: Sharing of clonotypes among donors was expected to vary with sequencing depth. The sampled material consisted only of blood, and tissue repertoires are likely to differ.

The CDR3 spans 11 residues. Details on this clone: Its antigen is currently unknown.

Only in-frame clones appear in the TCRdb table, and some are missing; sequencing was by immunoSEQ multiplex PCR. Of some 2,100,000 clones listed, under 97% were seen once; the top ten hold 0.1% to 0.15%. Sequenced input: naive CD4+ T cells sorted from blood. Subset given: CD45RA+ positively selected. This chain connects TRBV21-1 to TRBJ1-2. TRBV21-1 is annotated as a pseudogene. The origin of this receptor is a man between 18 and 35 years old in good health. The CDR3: CASSNDLGYTF. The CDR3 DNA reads TGTGCCAGCAGCAATGACCTTGGCTACACCTTC.